The rows below give T cell receptor beta chains drawn from one sample of a study of blood T cell repertoires in COVID-19. Some clones are missing from TCRdb's copy, which holds only in-frame ones; the method was immunoSEQ multiplex PCR. The sample yields over 30,000 clones, around 80% seen once. Sequenced: peripheral blood. The origin of the receptors is an elderly man with active or convalescent COVID-19. CDR3s include the opening cysteine and the closing phenylalanine or tryptophan. D genes are given only for firm matches. Rows may omit the clone size; those that give it use once, few, many or a size class.

>NA|TRBJ2-2|TRBD2|TRBV7-3
TGTGCCAGCAGCCGACTAGCGGGCACCGGGGAGCTGTTTTTT
CASSRLAGTGELFF
>once|TRBJ2-7|TRBD2|TRBV7-8
TGTGCCAGCAATCTTAGCGGGAGAGGACCCTACGAGCAGTACTTC
CASNLSGRGPYEQYF
>NA|TRBJ2-2|NA|TRBV7-8
TGTGCCAGCAGCCGACCAGGGGCCGGGGAGCTGTTTTTT
CASSRPGAGELFF
>NA|TRBJ2-3|NA|TRBV5-1
TGCGCCAGCAGCACCGGGACTTCTAGCACAGATACGCAGTATTTT
CASSTGTSSTDTQYF
>NA|TRBJ1-5|NA|TRBV12-3/TRBV12-4
TGTGCCAGCAGTTTTGACACCCGGCAGCCCCAGCATTTT
CASSFDTRQPQHF
>few|TRBJ2-2|NA|TRBV7-9
TGTGCCAGCAGCTTGTTCCAGGGGAACACCGGGGAGCTGTTTTTT
CASSLFQGNTGELFF
>once|TRBJ2-7|TRBD2|TRBV12-5
TGTGCTAGTGGCCGGACAGGGACTAGCGGGAGCACCTACGAGCAGTACTTC
CASGRTGTSGSTYEQYF
>NA|TRBJ2-5|NA|TRBV7-8
TGTGCCAGCAGCTTCACAGGGGGGGAGTACCAAGAGACCCAGTACTTC
CASSFTGGEYQETQYF
>NA|TRBJ2-3|NA|TRBV18
TGTGCCAGCTCACCAGGGCAGGGGATTGCAGATACGCAGTATTTT
CASSPGQGIADTQYF
>NA|TRBJ1-6|NA|TRBV14
TGTGCCAGCAGCCTAAGGACAGTGGGGTCACCCCTCCACTTT
CASSLRTVGSPLHF
>NA|TRBJ2-1|NA|TRBV27
TGTGCCAGCAGTTTGGCAGAAGATGAGCAGTTCTTC
CASSLAEDEQFF
>NA|TRBJ2-5|TRBD2|TRBV24-1
TGTGCCACCAGTGATACTAGCGGGGGACTAGAGACCCAGTACTTC
CATSDTSGGLETQYF
>few|TRBJ1-3|NA|TRBV10-1
TGCGCCAGCAATCCAGGGGCCACTGGAAACACCATATATTTT
CASNPGATGNTIYF
>NA|TRBJ2-7|TRBD2|TRBV5-5
TGTGCCAGCAGGAGTACTAGCGGCCCGATTGGCGAGCAGTACTTC
CASRSTSGPIGEQYF
>NA|TRBJ2-2|TRBD2|TRBV10-3
TGTGCCATCAGTGAGTTAGGGGGACTAGCGGTTCTGAACACCGGGGAGCTGTTTTTT
CAISELGGLAVLNTGELFF
>NA|TRBJ2-1|NA|TRBV18
TGTGCCAGCTCACCCGGAGGCGGAGACAATGAGCAGTTCTTC
CASSPGGGDNEQFF
>NA|TRBJ2-4|NA|TRBV19
TGTGCCAGTAGTATATGGGGGGAGGCAAACATTCAGTACTTC
CASSIWGEANIQYF
>NA|TRBJ2-1|NA|TRBV6-5
TGTGCCAGCAGTTACTCGACGACCAGCGCCTCGAATGAGCAGTTCTTC
CASSYSTTSASNEQFF
>NA|TRBJ2-5|TRBD2|TRBV19
TGTGCCAGTAGTATGGGGGTAGTTAGCGGGAGCACGAAGACCCAGTACTTC
CASSMGVVSGSTKTQYF
>NA|TRBJ2-3|TRBD2|TRBV6-5
TGTGCCAGCAGTTTCCGAGCGGGAGTTGACACAGATACGCAGTATTTT
CASSFRAGVDTDTQYF
>NA|TRBJ1-3|NA|TRBV12-5
TGTGCTAGTGGATCGGAGGGAAACACCATATATTTT
CASGSEGNTIYF
>NA|TRBJ1-1|TRBD1|TRBV6-2/TRBV6-3
TGTGCCAGCAGTACGCCGACAGGGAGATTCGTTGAAGCTTTCTTT
CASSTPTGRFVEAFF
>NA|TRBJ1-6|NA|TRBV6-6
TGTGCCACCCGGGGTATGTCGGGGGACAATTCACCCCTCCACTTT
CATRGMSGDNSPLHF
>once|TRBJ2-1|TRBD2|TRBV19
TGTGCCAGCTCGACTAGCGGGATGAATGAGCAGTTCTTC
CASSTSGMNEQFF
>NA|TRBJ2-7|NA|TRBV5-6
TGTGCCAGCAGCTTTGGGGGCTCCCCCTCCTACGAGCAGTACTTC
CASSFGGSPSYEQYF
>NA|TRBJ1-2|NA|TRBV18
TGTGCCAGCTCACCCGACACCGCCAGCGGCTACACCTTC
CASSPDTASGYTF
>NA|TRBJ2-7|NA|TRBV4-3
TGCGCCAGCAGCCAAGATCTGGTCGGGAGAACCTCCGAGCAGTACTTC
CASSQDLVGRTSEQYF
>NA|TRBJ2-3|NA|TRBV6-6
TGTGCCAGCAGCCCCCTAGGAGATACGCAGTATTTT
CASSPLGDTQYF
>NA|TRBJ1-5|NA|TRBV5-1
TGCGCCAGCAGCTTGGTAGGCGGCTCGGAGCAGCCCCAGCATTTT
CASSLVGGSEQPQHF
>NA|TRBJ1-6|NA|TRBV7-3
TGTGCCAGCAGCTTTCAGGGTCGGAATTCACCCCTCCACTTT
CASSFQGRNSPLHF
>NA|TRBJ2-6|TRBD2|TRBV5-1
TGCGCCAGCAGCAGTAGACCGGGACTAGCGGGAAACTCTGGGGCCAACGTCCTGACTTTC
CASSSRPGLAGNSGANVLTF
>NA|TRBJ1-1|NA|TRBV21-1
TGTGCCAGCAACGTAGTGGGGGGAGATAACACTGAAGCTTTCTTT
CASNVVGGDNTEAFF
>NA|TRBJ1-2|TRBD1|TRBV4-3
TGCGCCAGCAGCCAAGGTACCGGGACAGGGTATGGCTACACCTTC
CASSQGTGTGYGYTF
>NA|TRBJ2-3|NA|TRBV4-3
TGCGCCAGCAGCCACGGGACAGATACGCAGTATTTT
CASSHGTDTQYF
>NA|TRBJ1-1|NA|TRBV29-1
TGCAGCGCCGGACACCTGAACACTGAAGCTTTCTTT
CSAGHLNTEAFF
>once|TRBJ1-3|TRBD1|TRBV6-2/TRBV6-3
TGTGCCAGCAGTTCGGGACAGGAAAGTGGAAACACCATATATTTT
CASSSGQESGNTIYF
>once|TRBJ2-7|NA|TRBV9
TGTGCCAGCAGCGCGACAGGCGAGCAGTACTTC
CASSATGEQYF
>NA|TRBJ2-1|TRBD1|TRBV3-1/TRBV3-2
TGTGCCAGCAGCCGCGGACAGGGCGAGCAGTTCTTC
CASSRGQGEQFF
>once|TRBJ2-5|NA|TRBV27
TGTGCCAGCAGGGGCCCTATTATCCAAGAGACCCAGTACTTC
CASRGPIIQETQYF
>NA|TRBJ2-3|NA|TRBV11-3
TGTGCCAGCAGCTTTGACCCCGTGCGGACAGATACGCAGTATTTT
CASSFDPVRTDTQYF
>once|TRBJ1-2|TRBD1|TRBV7-8
TGTGCCAGCAGCGACCGGGCGGGACAGGGTTCGTGCTACACCTTC
CASSDRAGQGSCYTF
>once|TRBJ2-3|TRBD2|TRBV15
TGTGCCACCAGCAGAGCTAGCGGGAAGGCTACGCAGTATTTT
CATSRASGKATQYF
>NA|TRBJ1-1|NA|TRBV2
TGTGCCGGACGGGAACCAGTGAACACTGAAGCTTTCTTT
CAGREPVNTEAFF
>once|TRBJ1-2|TRBD1|TRBV28
TGTGCCAGCAGTCTCCCCCAAAAGGGACAGGGGGCGCGACGTGGCCATGGCTACACCTTC
CASSLPQKGQGARRGHGYTF
>NA|TRBJ2-1|TRBD2|TRBV28
TGTGCCAGCAGGAGAGTAGCGGGAGGGTACAATGAGCAGTTCTTC
CASRRVAGGYNEQFF
>NA|TRBJ2-5|TRBD1|TRBV5-1
TGCGCCAGCAGCTTGTGGGGGACAGGGGGCGAAGAGACCCAGTACTTC
CASSLWGTGGEETQYF
>NA|TRBJ1-1|TRBD1|TRBV5-1
TGCGCCAGCAGCTGGGGACAGTACACTGAAGCTTTCTTT
CASSWGQYTEAFF
>NA|TRBJ2-3|TRBD2|TRBV5-4
TGTGCCAGCAGCTACGGGACTAGCGACACAGATACGCAGTATTTT
CASSYGTSDTDTQYF
>NA|TRBJ2-7|NA|TRBV28
TGTGCCAGCAGTTTTAGTCCTTCCTACGAGCAGTACTTC
CASSFSPSYEQYF
>NA|TRBJ1-1|NA|TRBV28
TGTTCCACTCTGCGATCAGGGTACACTGAAGCTTTCTTT
CSTLRSGYTEAFF
>NA|TRBJ2-1|TRBD2|TRBV7-3
TGTGCCAGCAGCTTGGAAGCGGGAGGCCGCTACAATGAGCAGTTCTTC
CASSLEAGGRYNEQFF
>NA|TRBJ2-7|TRBD2|TRBV6-5
TGTGCCAGCACACCACTAGCGGGATCGTACGAGCAGTACTTC
CASTPLAGSYEQYF
>few|TRBJ2-7|TRBD1|TRBV3-1/TRBV3-2
TGTGCCAGCAGCCGGGACAGGAGGTGGGAGCAGTACTTC
CASSRDRRWEQYF